This TCR beta chain was obtained from a study of cytomegalovirus exposure and HLA in healthy donors. As regards this clone: The antigen is unknown.

60 Vbeta and 13 Jbeta primers were used in PCR. The repertoire was sequenced with immunoSEQ multiplex PCR; TCRdb's copy has only in-frame clones and lacks some. Here the sample spans about 150,000 clones, roughly 80% being singletons. Study results and limitations: Immune exposure information available was restricted to CMV serostatus. A later analysis showed HLA-associated TCR beta chains outstripping equally common others in clonal expansion.

V lost 3 bases, J lost 6 bases, and 8 bases stayed unmatched. CDR1 SGDLS and CDR2 YYNGEE come from the germline V gene. The CDR3 totals 15 residues. All donors participated as healthy donors of bone marrow. The sequenced sample was PBMCs. The chain couples TRBV9 to TRBJ1-2; 10 bases line up with TRBD1. This TCR was recovered from a man aged 50-60 years in good health and CMV-seropositive. The CDR3: CASSARTGGYDGYTF. The CDR3 coding sequence is TGTGCCAGCAGCGCCCGGACAGGGGGATATGATGGCTACACCTTC.